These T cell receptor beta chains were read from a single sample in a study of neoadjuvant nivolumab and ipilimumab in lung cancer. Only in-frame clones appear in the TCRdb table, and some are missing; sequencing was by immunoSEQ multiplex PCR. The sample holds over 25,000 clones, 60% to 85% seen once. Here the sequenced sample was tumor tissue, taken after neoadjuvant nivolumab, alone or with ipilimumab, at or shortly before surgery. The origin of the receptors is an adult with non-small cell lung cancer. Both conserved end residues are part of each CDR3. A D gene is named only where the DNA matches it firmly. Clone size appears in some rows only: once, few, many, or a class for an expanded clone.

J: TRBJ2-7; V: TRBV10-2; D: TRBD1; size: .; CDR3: CASSGGAGGSYEQYF; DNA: TGCGCCAGCAGTGGAGGGGCAGGGGGCTCCTACGAGCAGTACTTC
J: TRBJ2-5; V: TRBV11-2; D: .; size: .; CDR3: CASSLVGVFQETQYF; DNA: TGTGCCAGCAGCTTAGTTGGGGTATTTCAAGAGACCCAGTACTTC
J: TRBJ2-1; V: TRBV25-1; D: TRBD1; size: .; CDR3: CASSESDRAYNEQFF; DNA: TGTGCCAGCAGTGAATCGGACAGGGCCTACAATGAGCAGTTCTTC
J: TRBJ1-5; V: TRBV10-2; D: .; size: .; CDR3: CASSESNRVQPQHF; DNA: TGCGCCAGCAGTGAGTCGAATCGGGTGCAGCCCCAGCATTTT
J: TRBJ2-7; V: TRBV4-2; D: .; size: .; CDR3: CASSQGDSSYEQYF; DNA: TGTGCCAGCAGCCAAGGCGACAGCTCCTACGAGCAGTACTTC
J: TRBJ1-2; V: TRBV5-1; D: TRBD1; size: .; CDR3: CASSWTGDYGYTF; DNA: TGCGCCAGCAGCTGGACAGGGGACTATGGCTACACCTTC
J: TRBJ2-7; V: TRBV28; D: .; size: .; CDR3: CASTPGTSSSYEQYF; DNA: TGTGCCAGCACTCCAGGGACGTCGAGCTCCTACGAGCAGTACTTC
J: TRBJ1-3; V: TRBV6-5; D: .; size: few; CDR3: CASTPDPSGNTIYF; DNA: TGTGCCAGCACCCCCGACCCCTCTGGAAACACCATATATTTT
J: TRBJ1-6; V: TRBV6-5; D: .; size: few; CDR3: CASSPGWGNSPLHF; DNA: TGTGCCAGCAGCCCGGGCTGGGGCAATTCACCCCTCCACTTT
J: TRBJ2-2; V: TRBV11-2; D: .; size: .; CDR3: CASSLTGGAGELFF; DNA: TGTGCCAGCAGCTTAACAGGAGGGGCCGGGGAGCTGTTTTTT
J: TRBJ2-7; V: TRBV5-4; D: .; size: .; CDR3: CASSLDPSLYEQYF; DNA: TGTGCCAGCAGCTTGGACCCCAGCCTTTACGAGCAGTACTTC
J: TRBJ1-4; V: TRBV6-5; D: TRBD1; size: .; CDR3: CASSASGTGYGRLFF; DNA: TGTGCCAGCAGCGCTAGCGGGACAGGGTATGGAAGGCTGTTTTTT
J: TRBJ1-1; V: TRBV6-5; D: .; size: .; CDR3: CASSPTALDTEAFF; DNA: TGTGCCAGCTCTCCAACAGCCTTGGACACTGAAGCTTTCTTT
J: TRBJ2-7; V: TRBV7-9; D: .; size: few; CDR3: CASSLGAESCF; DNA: TGTGCCAGCAGCTTAGGGGCAGAATCTTGCTTC
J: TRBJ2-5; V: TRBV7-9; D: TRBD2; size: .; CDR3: CASSLGLAGAQETQYF; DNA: TGTGCCAGCAGCTTAGGACTAGCCGGGGCGCAAGAGACCCAGTACTTC
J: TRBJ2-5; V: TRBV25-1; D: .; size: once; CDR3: CASSEQAQTQYF; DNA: TGTGCCAGCAGTGAACAGGCCCAGACCCAGTACTTC
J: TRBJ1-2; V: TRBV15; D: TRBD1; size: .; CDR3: CATSSDRAQDGYTF; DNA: TGTGCCACCAGCAGTGACAGGGCTCAGGATGGCTACACCTTC
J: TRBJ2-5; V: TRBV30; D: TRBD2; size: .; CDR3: CAWNSGGTYQETQYF; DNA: TGTGCCTGGAATAGCGGGGGGACGTACCAAGAGACCCAGTACTTC
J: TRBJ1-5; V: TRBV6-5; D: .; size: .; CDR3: CASSSYSNQPQHF; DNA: TGTGCCAGCAGTTCGTATAGCAATCAGCCCCAGCATTTT
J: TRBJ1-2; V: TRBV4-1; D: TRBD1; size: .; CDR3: CASSRAGTANFNYGYTF; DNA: TGCGCCAGCAGCCGGGCAGGGACAGCGAATTTTAACTATGGCTACACCTTC
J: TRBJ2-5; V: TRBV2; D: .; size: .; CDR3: CASSPGKQETQYF; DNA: TGTGCCAGCAGTCCCGGGAAGCAAGAGACCCAGTACTTC
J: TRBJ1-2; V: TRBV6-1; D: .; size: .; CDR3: CASTTDWGYGYTF; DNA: TGTGCCAGCACTACGGACTGGGGCTATGGCTACACCTTC
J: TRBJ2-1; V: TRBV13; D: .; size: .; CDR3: CASAHQGWGNEQFF; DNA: TGTGCCAGCGCTCATCAGGGGTGGGGCAATGAGCAGTTCTTC
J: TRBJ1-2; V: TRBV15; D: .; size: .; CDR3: CATSRFTDSIYGYTF; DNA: TGTGCCACCAGCAGGTTTACGGACAGTATCTATGGCTACACCTTC
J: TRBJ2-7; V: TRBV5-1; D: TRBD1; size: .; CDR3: CASSTSVTGDYEQYF; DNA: TGCGCCAGCAGCACATCTGTGACAGGGGACTACGAGCAGTACTTC
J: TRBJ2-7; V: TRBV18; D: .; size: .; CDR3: CASSRDTISYEQYF; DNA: TGTGCCAGCTCCCGGGACACGATCTCCTACGAGCAGTACTTC
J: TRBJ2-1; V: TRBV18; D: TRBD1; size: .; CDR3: CASSPQQGDEQFF; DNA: TGTGCCAGCTCACCGCAACAGGGGGATGAGCAGTTCTTC
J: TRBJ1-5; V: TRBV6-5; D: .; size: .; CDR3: CASSYSIDPSSGPQHF; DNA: TGTGCCAGCAGTTACTCTATCGATCCTTCATCAGGGCCCCAGCATTTT
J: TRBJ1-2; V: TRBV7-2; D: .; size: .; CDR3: CASSLEGQRRARGYTF; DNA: TGTGCCAGCAGCTTAGAAGGACAGCGACGAGCTAGGGGCTACACCTTC
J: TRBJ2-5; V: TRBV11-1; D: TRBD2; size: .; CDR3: CASSRGGGGAEETQYF; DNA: TGTGCCAGCAGCCGTGGCGGCGGGGGGGCCGAGGAGACCCAGTACTTC
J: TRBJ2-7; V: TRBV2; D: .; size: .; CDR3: CASTLEMGVPSYEQYF; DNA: TGTGCCAGCACTCTAGAAATGGGGGTCCCTTCCTACGAGCAGTACTTC
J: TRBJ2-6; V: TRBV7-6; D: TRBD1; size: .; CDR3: CASSLGPGQGSGANVLTF; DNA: TGTGCCAGCAGCTTAGGTCCGGGACAGGGTTCTGGGGCCAACGTCCTGACTTTC
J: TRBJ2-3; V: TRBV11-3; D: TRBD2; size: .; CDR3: CASSLGLAGSSPQYF; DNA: TGTGCCAGCAGCTTAGGACTAGCGGGGTCCTCTCCGCAGTATTTT
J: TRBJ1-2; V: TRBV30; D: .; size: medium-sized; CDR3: CAWRRQANYGYTF; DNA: TGTGCCTGGAGGCGACAGGCTAACTATGGCTACACCTTC
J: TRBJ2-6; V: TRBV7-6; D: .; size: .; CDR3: CASSVEGGFSGANVLTF; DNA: TGTGCCAGCAGCGTGGAGGGGGGATTCTCTGGGGCCAACGTCCTGACTTTC
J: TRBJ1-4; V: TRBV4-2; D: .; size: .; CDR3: CASSRTDSNEKLFF; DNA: TGTGCCAGCAGCCGGACTGACTCTAATGAAAAACTGTTTTTT
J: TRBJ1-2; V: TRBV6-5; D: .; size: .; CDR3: CASKRPEGRYGYTF; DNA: TGTGCCAGCAAACGTCCGGAGGGGCGCTATGGCTACACCTTC
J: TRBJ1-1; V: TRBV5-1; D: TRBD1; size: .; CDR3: CASSEGQGVNTEAFF; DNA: TGCGCCAGCAGCGAGGGACAGGGAGTGAACACTGAAGCTTTCTTT
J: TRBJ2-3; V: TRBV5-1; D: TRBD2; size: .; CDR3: CASRRGLGNTDTQYF; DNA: TGCGCCAGCAGAAGGGGACTAGGGAATACAGATACGCAGTATTTT
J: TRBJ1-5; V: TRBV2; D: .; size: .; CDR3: CASSEWTDNQPQHF; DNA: TGTGCCAGCAGTGAATGGACAGACAATCAGCCCCAGCATTTT
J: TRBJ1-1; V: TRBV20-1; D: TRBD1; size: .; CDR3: CSARTGVMAFF; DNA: TGCAGTGCAAGGACAGGGGTGATGGCTTTCTTT
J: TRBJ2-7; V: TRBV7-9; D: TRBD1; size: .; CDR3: CASSVGGTGDYEQYF; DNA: TGTGCCAGCAGCGTAGGAGGGACAGGGGACTACGAGCAGTACTTC
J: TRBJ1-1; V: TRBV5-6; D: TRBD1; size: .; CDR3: CASSFCRGSVCTEAFF; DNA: TGTGCCAGCAGCTTCTGCAGGGGGTCGGTTTGTACTGAAGCTTTCTTT
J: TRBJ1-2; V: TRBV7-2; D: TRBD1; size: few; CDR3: CASSLGPGQLYGYTF; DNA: TGTGCCAGCAGCTTAGGACCGGGACAGCTCTATGGCTACACCTTC
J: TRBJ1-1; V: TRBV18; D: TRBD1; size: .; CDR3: CASSVGTGLNTEAFF; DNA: TGTGCCAGCTCAGTCGGGACAGGTTTGAACACTGAAGCTTTCTTT
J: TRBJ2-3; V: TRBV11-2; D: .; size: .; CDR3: CASSSKGSRGHTDTQYF; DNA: TGTGCCAGCAGCTCAAAAGGGTCCAGGGGACACACAGATACGCAGTATTTT
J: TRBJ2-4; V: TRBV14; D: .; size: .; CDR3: CASSPTPNMGNIQYF; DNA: TGTGCCAGCAGCCCAACCCCAAACATGGGGAACATTCAGTACTTC
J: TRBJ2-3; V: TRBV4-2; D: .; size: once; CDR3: CASSRKLGDRVTDTQYF; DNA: TGTGCCAGCAGCCGAAAGCTAGGGGACCGAGTTACAGATACGCAGTATTTT
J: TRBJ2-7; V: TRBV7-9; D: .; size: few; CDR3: CASSSQRALSYEQYF; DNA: TGTGCCAGCAGCTCACAGCGGGCTCTCTCCTACGAGCAGTACTTC
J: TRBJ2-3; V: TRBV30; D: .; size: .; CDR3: CAWSITGTDTQYF; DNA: TGTGCCTGGAGTATTACGGGCACAGATACGCAGTATTTT
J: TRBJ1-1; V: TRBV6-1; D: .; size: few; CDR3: CASSDPGLDTEAFF; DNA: TGTGCCAGCAGTGACCCGGGCCTGGACACTGAAGCTTTCTTT
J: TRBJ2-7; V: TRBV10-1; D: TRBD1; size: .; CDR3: CASKGIDRGEQYF; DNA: TGCGCCAGCAAAGGCATTGACAGGGGCGAGCAGTACTTC
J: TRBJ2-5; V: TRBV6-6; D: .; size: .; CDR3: CASSYLETQYF; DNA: TGTGCCAGCAGTTATCTCGAGACCCAGTACTTC
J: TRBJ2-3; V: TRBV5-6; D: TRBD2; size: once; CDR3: CASTISGGSTDTQYF; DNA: TGTGCCAGCACGATTAGCGGGGGTAGCACAGATACGCAGTATTTT
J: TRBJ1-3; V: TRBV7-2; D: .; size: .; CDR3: CASSNRPGDTIYF; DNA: TGTGCCAGCAGCAACCGGCCGGGGGACACCATATATTTT
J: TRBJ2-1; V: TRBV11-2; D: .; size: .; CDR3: CASSLDLGGPYNEQFF; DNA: TGTGCCAGCAGCTTAGATCTGGGGGGGCCCTATAATGAGCAGTTCTTC
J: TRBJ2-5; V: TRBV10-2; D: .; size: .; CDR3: CASNLDSTQETQYF; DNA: TGCGCCAGCAACCTGGACAGCACACAAGAGACCCAGTACTTC
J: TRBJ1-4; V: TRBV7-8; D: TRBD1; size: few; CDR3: CASSSQGTREKLFF; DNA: TGTGCCAGCAGCTCACAGGGGACTCGCGAAAAACTGTTTTTT
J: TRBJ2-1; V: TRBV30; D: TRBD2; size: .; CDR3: CAWSVSGGAYNEQFF; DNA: TGTGCCTGGAGCGTTAGCGGGGGGGCCTACAATGAGCAGTTCTTC